The clone carrying this T cell receptor (beta chain) was found many times. What it binds is not known. Using RNA transcripts as the source, TCR beta CDR3 regions were amplified. The HTBI primer set was used in a first-round RT-PCR of the TCR CDR3. Via MiXCR, TCRdb re-called the multiplex PCR reads, giving one row per CDR3 protein. The sample holds 250,000 or so distinct CDR3 sequences, 13% to 15% seen once. Exclusion of a patient resulted from uncontrolled infection, other autoimmune disease, pregnancy or lactation. Diagnoses used clinical symptoms, serum thyroxine and TRAb, thyroid ultrasound and orbital computed tomography. A roughly 9.7 ml volume of fresh peripheral blood provided the PBMCs. This sample is drawn from a study of T cells in Graves' hyperthyroidism and ophthalmopathy. Findings of the study overall: In blood, most of the thyroid clonotypes expanded above 0.001 were also present.

Trimming shortened V by 6 bases and J by 1 base, and 15 bases separated the two germline ends. Germline CDR1 reads MDHEN; CDR2 reads SYDVKM. The CDR3 length is 16 residues. This TCR came from a middle-aged woman with Graves' hyperthyroidism that later progressed to Graves' ophthalmopathy. The sequencing input was blood. The chain employs TRBV28 and TRBJ2-2, with D hard to call. The CDR3 sequence is CASSRGALKNTGELFF. CDR3 nucleotides: TGTGCCAGCAGCCGAGGCGCACTCAAGAACACCGGGGAGCTGTTTTTT.